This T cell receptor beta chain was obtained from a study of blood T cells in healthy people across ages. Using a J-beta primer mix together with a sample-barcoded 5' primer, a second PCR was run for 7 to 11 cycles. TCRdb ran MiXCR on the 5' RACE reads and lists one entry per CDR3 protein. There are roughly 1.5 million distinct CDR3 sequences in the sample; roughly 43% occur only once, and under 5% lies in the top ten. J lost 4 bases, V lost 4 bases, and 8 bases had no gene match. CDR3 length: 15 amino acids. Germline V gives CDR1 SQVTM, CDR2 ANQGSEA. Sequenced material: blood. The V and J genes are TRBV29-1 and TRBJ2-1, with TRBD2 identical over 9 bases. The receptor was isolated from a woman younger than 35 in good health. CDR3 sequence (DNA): TGCAGCGTTGTAAGTCTAGCGGGAATATACAATGAGCAGTTCTTC. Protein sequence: CSVVSLAGIYNEQFF.